This is a list of T cell receptor beta chains from one sample in a study of T cell repertoires in cytomegalovirus infection. Each CDR3 protein gets one entry after TCRdb re-called the reads with MiXCR. Of over 100,000 distinct CDR3 sequences detected, 15% to 20% appear once; the ten largest clones hold less than 10%. Sequenced: PBMCs. These receptors were obtained from a human donor in good health (CMV status not recorded). Some clones in this sample may be carry-over from other donors' samples. Both conserved end residues are trimmed from each CDR3.

j_call v_call cdr3_aa
TRBJ2-3 TRBV7-9 ASSPLGGTDTQY
TRBJ1-2 TRBV19 ASSSSRGYT
TRBJ1-3 TRBV6-2/TRBV6-3 ASSYSTQHSGNTIY
TRBJ1-3 TRBV7-2 ASSRQQGDGNTIY
TRBJ1-3 TRBV7-2 ASSPPDPTIY
TRBJ2-7 TRBV7-2 ASSWGYEQY
TRBJ2-1 TRBV10-3 AISESGEQF
TRBJ1-2 TRBV19 ASSTPPALGDGYT
TRBJ1-1 TRBV20-1 SAMPNRAGEAF
TRBJ2-1 TRBV7-2 ASSLNAGQIYNEQF